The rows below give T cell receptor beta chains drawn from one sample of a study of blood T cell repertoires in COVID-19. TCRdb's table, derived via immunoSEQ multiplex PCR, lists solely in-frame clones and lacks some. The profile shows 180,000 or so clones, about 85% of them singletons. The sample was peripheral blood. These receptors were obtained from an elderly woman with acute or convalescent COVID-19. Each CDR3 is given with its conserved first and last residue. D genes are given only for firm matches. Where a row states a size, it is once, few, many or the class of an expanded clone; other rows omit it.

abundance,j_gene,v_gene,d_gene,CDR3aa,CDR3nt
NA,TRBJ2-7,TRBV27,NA,CASSFTGVYEQYF,TGTGCCAGCAGTTTCACCGGGGTTTACGAGCAGTACTTC
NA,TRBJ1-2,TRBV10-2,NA,CASSESSGLIGYTF,TGCGCCAGCAGTGAGTCGTCGGGTTTAATTGGCTACACCTTC
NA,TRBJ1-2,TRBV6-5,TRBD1,CASSRGQVNYGYTF,TGTGCCAGCAGTCGAGGACAGGTTAACTATGGCTACACCTTC
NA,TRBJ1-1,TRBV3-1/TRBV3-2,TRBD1,CASSQVLRGRLRAFF,TGTGCCAGCAGCCAAGTTCTCAGGGGGCGGCTTCGAGCTTTCTTT
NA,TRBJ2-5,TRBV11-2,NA,CASSLEPLLQETQYF,TGTGCCAGCAGCTTAGAGCCCCTACTCCAAGAGACCCAGTACTTC
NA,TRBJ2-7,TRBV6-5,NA,CASSPGSEQYF,TGTGCCAGCAGCCCCGGGTCCGAGCAGTACTTC
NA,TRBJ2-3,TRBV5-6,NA,CASSLGVITDTQYF,TGTGCCAGCAGCTTGGGAGTAATCACAGATACGCAGTATTTT
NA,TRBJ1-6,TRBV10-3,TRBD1,CAISVRTGDSPLHF,TGTGCCATCAGTGTAAGGACAGGGGATTCACCCCTCCACTTT
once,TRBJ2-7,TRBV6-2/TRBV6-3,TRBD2,CASSSLAGGNYEQYF,TGTGCCAGCAGCTCACTAGCGGGGGGTAACTACGAGCAGTACTTC
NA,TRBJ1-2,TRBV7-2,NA,CASSLVQGSASGYTF,TGTGCCAGCAGCTTAGTTCAGGGCTCGGCTAGTGGCTACACCTTC
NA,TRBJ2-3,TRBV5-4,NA,CASSLAGGRGTDTQYF,TGTGCCAGCAGCTTGGCCGGTGGGCGCGGCACAGATACGCAGTATTTT
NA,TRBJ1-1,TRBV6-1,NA,CASSELRGGRAFF,TGTGCCAGCAGTGAACTCCGCGGAGGACGGGCTTTCTTT
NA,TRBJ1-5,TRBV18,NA,CASSPGGESNQPQHF,TGTGCCAGCTCACCAGGGGGGGAGAGCAATCAGCCCCAGCATTTT
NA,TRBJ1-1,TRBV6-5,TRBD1,CASKDRGVSNTEAFF,TGTGCCAGCAAGGACAGGGGCGTTAGCAACACTGAAGCTTTCTTT
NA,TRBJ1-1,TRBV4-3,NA,CASSQEPPQTGPLPGDTEAFF,TGCGCCAGCAGCCAAGAACCGCCCCAGACAGGACCTCTACCAGGAGACACTGAAGCTTTCTTT
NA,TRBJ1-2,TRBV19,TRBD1,CASSEDRGSGYGYTF,TGTGCCAGTAGTGAAGACAGGGGTTCGGGCTATGGCTACACCTTC
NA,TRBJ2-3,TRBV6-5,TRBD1,CASTPGQASTDTQYF,TGTGCCAGCACCCCGGGACAGGCTAGCACAGATACGCAGTATTTT
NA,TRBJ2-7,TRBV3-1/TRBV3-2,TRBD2,CASSQVGTTTNEQYF,TGTGCCAGCAGCCAAGTCGGGACTACCACCAACGAGCAGTACTTC
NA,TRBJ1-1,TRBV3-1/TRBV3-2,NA,CASSPAVVNTEAFF,TGTGCCAGCAGCCCAGCGGTAGTGAACACTGAAGCTTTCTTT
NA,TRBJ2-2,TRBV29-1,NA,CSVRTAYTGELFF,TGCAGCGTGAGGACAGCCTACACCGGGGAGCTGTTTTTT
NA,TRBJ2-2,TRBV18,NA,CASSPLGDTGELFF,TGTGCCAGCTCACCCCTCGGGGACACCGGGGAGCTGTTTTTT
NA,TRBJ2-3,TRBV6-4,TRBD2,CASSDGGTSADTQYF,TGTGCCAGCAGTGACGGTGGGACTAGCGCAGATACGCAGTATTTT
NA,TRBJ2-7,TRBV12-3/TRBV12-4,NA,CASSHYAYEQYF,TGTGCCAGCAGCCACTATGCCTACGAGCAGTACTTC
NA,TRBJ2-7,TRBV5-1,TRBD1,CASSLGDRDPYEQYF,TGCGCCAGCAGCTTGGGGGACAGGGATCCCTACGAGCAGTACTTC
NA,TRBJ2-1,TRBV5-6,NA,CASSLGRTYNEQFF,TGTGCCAGCAGCTTGGGCAGGACTTACAATGAGCAGTTCTTC
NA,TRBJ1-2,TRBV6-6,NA,CASSYGGSMGYTF,TGTGCCAGCAGTTACGGGGGCAGTATGGGCTACACCTTC
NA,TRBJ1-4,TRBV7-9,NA,CASSTEPFGSGEKLFF,TGTGCCAGCAGCACGGAACCTTTCGGATCAGGTGAAAAACTGTTTTTT
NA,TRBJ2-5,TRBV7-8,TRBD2,CASSLLSGTLRETQYF,TGTGCCAGCAGCTTACTTAGCGGGACTCTCCGAGAGACCCAGTACTTC
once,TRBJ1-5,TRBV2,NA,CASSTGPNSGRPQHF,TGTGCCAGCAGTACGGGACCTAATAGCGGTAGGCCCCAGCATTTT
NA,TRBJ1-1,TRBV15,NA,CATSRPGNTEAFF,TGTGCCACCAGCAGACCCGGGAACACTGAAGCTTTCTTT
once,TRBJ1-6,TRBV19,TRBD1,CASSTADRGKSPLHF,TGTGCCAGTAGTACTGCGGACAGGGGAAAATCACCCCTCCACTTT
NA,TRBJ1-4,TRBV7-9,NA,CASSLALRDTSSGLFF,TGTGCCAGCAGCTTAGCGCTCAGGGACACCTCCTCGGGACTGTTTTTT
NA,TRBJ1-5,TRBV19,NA,CASSLLGQPQHF,TGTGCCAGTAGTCTACTAGGACAGCCCCAGCATTTT
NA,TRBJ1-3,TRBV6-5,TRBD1,CASSSTGTGSGNTIYF,TGTGCCAGCAGTTCCACCGGGACAGGGTCAGGAAACACCATATATTTT
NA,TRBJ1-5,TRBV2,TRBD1,CASSGDRGLNQPQHF,TGTGCCAGCAGTGGGGACAGGGGGCTCAATCAGCCCCAGCATTTT
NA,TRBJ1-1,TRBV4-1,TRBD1,CASSQGTGEITEAFF,TGCGCCAGCAGCCAGGGGACAGGCGAGATCACTGAAGCTTTCTTT
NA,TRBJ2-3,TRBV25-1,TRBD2,CASSVGTSGVRGTDTQYF,TGTGCCAGCAGTGTCGGGACTAGCGGGGTGAGGGGCACAGATACGCAGTATTTT
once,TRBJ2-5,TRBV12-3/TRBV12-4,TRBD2,CASSYGRAGEQYF,TGTGCCAGCAGTTACGGGAGGGCCGGGGAGCAGTACTTC
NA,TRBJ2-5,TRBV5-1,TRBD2,CASRRHTGGGGETQYF,TGCGCCAGCAGACGCCACACGGGCGGGGGGGGTGAGACCCAGTACTTC
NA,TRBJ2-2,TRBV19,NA,CASSISGGTGELFF,TGTGCCAGTAGTATTTCCGGGGGCACCGGGGAGCTGTTTTTT
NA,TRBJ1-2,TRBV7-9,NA,CASSFTAPGGGYTF,TGTGCCAGCAGCTTTACTGCCCCGGGGGGCGGCTACACCTTC
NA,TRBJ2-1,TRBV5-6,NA,CASSFMSNEQFF,TGTGCCAGCAGCTTTATGAGCAATGAGCAGTTCTTC
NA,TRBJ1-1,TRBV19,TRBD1,CASSILTGGMNTEAFF,TGTGCCAGTAGTATACTGACAGGGGGAATGAACACTGAAGCTTTCTTT
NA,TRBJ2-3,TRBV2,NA,CASRPAGITDTQYF,TGTGCCAGCAGGCCCGCAGGGATCACAGATACGCAGTATTTT
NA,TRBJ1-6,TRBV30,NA,CAWSQRQGLNSPLHF,TGTGCCTGGTCGCAACGGCAGGGGCTTAATTCACCCCTCCACTTT
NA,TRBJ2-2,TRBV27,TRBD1,CASSFGQGYTGELFF,TGTGCCAGCAGTTTTGGACAGGGCTACACCGGGGAGCTGTTTTTT
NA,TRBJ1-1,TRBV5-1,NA,CASTLQDGTEAFF,TGCGCCAGCACCTTACAGGACGGCACTGAAGCTTTCTTT
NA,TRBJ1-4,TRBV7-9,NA,CASSLGRGREKLFF,TGTGCCAGCAGCTTAGGAAGGGGTCGGGAAAAACTGTTTTTT
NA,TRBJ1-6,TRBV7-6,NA,CASSLSSPSGRGTYNSPLHF,TGTGCCAGCAGCTTGTCCTCCCCTTCCGGGAGGGGGACCTATAATTCACCCCTCCACTTT
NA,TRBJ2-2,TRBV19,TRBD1,CASSSHRGEDTGELFF,TGTGCCAGTAGTAGCCACAGGGGTGAGGACACCGGGGAGCTGTTTTTT
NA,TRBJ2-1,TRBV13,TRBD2,CASSSTGLAGDYNEQFF,TGTGCCAGCAGTTCAACAGGACTAGCGGGCGACTACAATGAGCAGTTCTTC
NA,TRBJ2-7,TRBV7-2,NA,CASSFSLSQASEQYF,TGTGCCAGCAGCTTCTCATTGAGTCAAGCAAGCGAGCAGTACTTC
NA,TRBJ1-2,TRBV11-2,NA,CASSLAPEYGYTF,TGTGCCAGCAGCTTAGCACCGGAGTATGGCTACACCTTC
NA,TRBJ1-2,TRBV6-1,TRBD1,CASSDYRGSGGYTF,TGTGCCAGCAGTGATTACAGGGGTTCGGGTGGCTACACCTTC
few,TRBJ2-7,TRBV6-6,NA,CASSSHGSYEQYF,TGTGCCAGCAGTTCTCATGGTAGCTACGAGCAGTACTTC
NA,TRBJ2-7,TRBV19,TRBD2,CASTWTSGSYEQYF,TGTGCCAGTACGTGGACTAGCGGCTCCTACGAGCAGTACTTC
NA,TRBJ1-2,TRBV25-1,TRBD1,CASSEYRGQGYGYTF,TGTGCCAGCAGTGAATATAGGGGACAGGGGTATGGCTACACCTTC
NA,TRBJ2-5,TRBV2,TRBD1,CASNRGQEETQYF,TGTGCCAGCAATAGGGGGCAAGAAGAGACCCAGTACTTC
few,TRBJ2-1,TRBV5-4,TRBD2,CASSPTSGGAYNEQFF,TGTGCCAGCAGCCCCACTAGCGGGGGAGCCTACAATGAGCAGTTCTTC
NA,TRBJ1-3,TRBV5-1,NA,CASSLESGGNTIYF,TGCGCCAGCAGCTTGGAATCAGGAGGAAACACCATATATTTT